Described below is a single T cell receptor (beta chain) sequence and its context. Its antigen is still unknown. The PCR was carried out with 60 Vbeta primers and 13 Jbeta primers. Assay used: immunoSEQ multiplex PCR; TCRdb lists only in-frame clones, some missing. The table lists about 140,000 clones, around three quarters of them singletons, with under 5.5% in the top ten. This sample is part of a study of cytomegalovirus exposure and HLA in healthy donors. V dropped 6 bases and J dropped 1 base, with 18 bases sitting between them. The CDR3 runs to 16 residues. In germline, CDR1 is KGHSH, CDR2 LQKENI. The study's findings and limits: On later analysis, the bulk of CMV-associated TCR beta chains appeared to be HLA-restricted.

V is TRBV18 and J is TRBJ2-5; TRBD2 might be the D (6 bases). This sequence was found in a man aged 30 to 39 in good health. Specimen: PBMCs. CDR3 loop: CASSEGWGEGQETQYF. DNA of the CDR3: TGTGCCAGCTCGGAGGGGTGGGGAGAAGGCCAAGAGACCCAGTACTTC.